Included here is one TCR beta chain sequence, with context. Its cognate antigen is unknown. The sample is drawn from a study of blood T cells in healthy people across ages. Points from the study as a whole: Unsorted PBMCs blocked a conclusive comparison of naive and antigen-experienced cells.

Primed by a sample-barcoded 5' primer and a J-beta primer mix, a second PCR proceeded for about 6 to 12 cycles. TCRdb independently ran MiXCR on the 5' RACE reads; one entry per CDR3 protein. The data contain under 2,000,000 distinct CDR3 sequences, around half of them singletons. Ranging in age from roughly 6 to 95, the donors were healthy Caucasian individuals from Russia. The sequencing input was blood. The receptor was isolated from a woman aged 35 to 49 in good health.

This CDR3 reads CASSQDIRVNEQFF. DNA for the CDR3: TGCGCCAGCAGCCAAGATATCAGGGTCAATGAGCAGTTCTTC. V gene TRBV4-3 combines with J gene TRBJ2-1, with a weak D call TRBD1 (5 bases). Trimming removed 0 bases at V and 6 bases at J, with 9 bases between. This CDR3 is built from 14 residues. Germline V gives CDR1 LGHNA, CDR2 YSLEER.